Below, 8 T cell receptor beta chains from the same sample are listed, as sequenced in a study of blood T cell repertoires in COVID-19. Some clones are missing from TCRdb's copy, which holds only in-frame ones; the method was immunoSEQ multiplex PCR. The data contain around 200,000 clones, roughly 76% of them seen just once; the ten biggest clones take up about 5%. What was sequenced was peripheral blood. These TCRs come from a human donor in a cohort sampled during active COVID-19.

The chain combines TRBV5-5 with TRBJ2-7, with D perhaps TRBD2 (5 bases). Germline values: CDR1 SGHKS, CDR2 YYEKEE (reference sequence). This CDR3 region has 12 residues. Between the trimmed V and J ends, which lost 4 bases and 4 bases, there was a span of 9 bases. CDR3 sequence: CASSLGNYEQYF. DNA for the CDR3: TGTGCCAGCAGCCTCGGGAATTACGAGCAGTACTTC.

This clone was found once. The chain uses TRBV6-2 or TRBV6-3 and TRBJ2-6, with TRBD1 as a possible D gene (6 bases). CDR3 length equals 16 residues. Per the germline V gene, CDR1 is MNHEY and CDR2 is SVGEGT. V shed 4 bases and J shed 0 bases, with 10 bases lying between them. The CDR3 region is CASSWGHLSGANVLTF. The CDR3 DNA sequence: TGTGCCAGCAGTTGGGGACACCTCTCTGGGGCCAACGTCCTGACTTTC.

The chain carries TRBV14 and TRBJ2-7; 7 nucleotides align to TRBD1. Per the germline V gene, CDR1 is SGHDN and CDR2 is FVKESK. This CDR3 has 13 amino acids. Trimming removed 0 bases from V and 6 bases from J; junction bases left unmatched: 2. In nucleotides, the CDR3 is TGTGCCAGCAGCCAAGATTACAGGGGCGAGCAGTACTTC. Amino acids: CASSQDYRGEQYF. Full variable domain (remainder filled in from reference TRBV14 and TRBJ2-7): EAGVTQFPSHSVIEKGQTVTLRCDPISGHDNLYWYRRVMGKEIKFLLHFVKESKQDESGMPNNRFLAERTGGTYSTLKVQPAELEDSGVYFCASSQDYRGEQYFGPGTRLTVT.

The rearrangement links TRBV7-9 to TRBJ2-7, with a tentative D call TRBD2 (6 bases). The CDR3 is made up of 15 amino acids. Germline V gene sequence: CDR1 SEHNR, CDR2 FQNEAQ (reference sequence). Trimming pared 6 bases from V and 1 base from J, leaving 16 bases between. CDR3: CASSFPLGLSYEQYF. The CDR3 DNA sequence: TGTGCCAGCAGTTTCCCACTCGGACTATCCTACGAGCAGTACTTC.

CDR3 in DNA: TGTGCCAGCAGTTACTCGGCTGGCGGAGCCAAAAACATTCAGTACTTC. This gives the protein CASSYSAGGAKNIQYF. The genes are TRBV6-5 and TRBJ2-4, with D hard to call. V lost 0 bases and J 0 bases, leaving 9 bases between the germline ends. From germline, CDR1 is MNHEY and CDR2 SVGAGI. This CDR3 comprises 16 residues.

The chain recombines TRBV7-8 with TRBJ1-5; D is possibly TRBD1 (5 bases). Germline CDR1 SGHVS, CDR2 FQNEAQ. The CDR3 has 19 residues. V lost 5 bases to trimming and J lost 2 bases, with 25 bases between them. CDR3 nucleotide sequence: TGTGCCAGCAGCCCGCCGGGCCAGGGCGGAGGAGGGGGCAATCAGCCCCAGCATTTT. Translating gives CASSPPGQGGGGGNQPQHF.

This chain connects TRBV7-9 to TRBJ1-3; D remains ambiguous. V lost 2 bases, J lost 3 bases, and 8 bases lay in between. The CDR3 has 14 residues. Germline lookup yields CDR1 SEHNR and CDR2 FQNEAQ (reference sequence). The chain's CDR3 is CASSLTSGGNTIYF. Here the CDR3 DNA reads TGTGCCAGCAGCTTAACAAGTGGTGGAAACACCATATATTTT. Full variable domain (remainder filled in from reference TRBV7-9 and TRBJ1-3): DTGVSQNPRHKITKRGQNVTFRCDPISEHNRLYWYRQTLGQGPEFLTYFQNEAQLEKSRLLSDRFSAERPKGSFSTLEIQRTEQGDSAMYLCASSLTSGGNTIYFGEGSWLTVV.

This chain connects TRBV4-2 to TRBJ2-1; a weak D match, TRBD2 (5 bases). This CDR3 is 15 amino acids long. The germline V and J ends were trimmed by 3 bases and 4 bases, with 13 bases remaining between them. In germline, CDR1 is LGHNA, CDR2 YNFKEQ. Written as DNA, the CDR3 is TGTGCCAGCAGCCACAACTTCGGGGTGTACAATGAGCAGTTCTTC. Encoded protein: CASSHNFGVYNEQFF.